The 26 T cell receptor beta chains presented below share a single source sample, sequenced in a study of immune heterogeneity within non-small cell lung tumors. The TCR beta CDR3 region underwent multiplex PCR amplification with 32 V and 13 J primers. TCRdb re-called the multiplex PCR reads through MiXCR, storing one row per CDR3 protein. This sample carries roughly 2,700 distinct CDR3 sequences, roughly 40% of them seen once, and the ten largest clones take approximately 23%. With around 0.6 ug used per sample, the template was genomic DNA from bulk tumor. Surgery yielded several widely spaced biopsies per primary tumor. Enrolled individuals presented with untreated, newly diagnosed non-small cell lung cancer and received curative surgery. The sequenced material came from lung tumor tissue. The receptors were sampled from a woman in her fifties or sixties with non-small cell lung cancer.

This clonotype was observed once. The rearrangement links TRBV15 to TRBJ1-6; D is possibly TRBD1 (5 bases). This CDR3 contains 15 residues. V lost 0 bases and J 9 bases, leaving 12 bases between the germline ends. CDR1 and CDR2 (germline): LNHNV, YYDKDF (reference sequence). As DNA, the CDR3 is TGTGCCACCAGCAGAGAAGGGGAGGGAGCTTCACCCCTCCACTTT. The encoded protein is CATSREGEGASPLHF. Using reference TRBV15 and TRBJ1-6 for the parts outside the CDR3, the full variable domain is DAMVIQNPRYQVTQFGKPVTLSCSQTLNHNVMYWYQQKSSQAPKLLFHYYDKDFNNEADTPDNFQSRRPNTSFCFLDIRSPGLGDTAMYLCATSREGEGASPLHFGNGTRLTVT.

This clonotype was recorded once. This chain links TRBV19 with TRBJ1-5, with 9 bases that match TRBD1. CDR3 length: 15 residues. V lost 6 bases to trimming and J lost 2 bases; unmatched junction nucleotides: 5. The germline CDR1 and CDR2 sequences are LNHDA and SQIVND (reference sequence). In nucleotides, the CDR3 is TGTGCCAGTAGGGGGGGACAGGGAGGCAATCAGCCCCAGCATTTT. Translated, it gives CASRGGQGGNQPQHF.

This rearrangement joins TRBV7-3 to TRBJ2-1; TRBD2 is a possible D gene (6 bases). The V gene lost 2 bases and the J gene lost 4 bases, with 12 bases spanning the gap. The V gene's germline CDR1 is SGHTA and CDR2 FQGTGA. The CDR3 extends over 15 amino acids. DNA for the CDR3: TGTGCCAGCAGCTTATCGGAGGGCCTGTACAATGAGCAGTTCTTC. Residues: CASSLSEGLYNEQFF. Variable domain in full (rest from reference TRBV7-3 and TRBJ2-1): GAGVSQTPSNKVTEKGKYVELRCDPISGHTALYWYRQSLGQGPEFLIYFQGTGAADDSGLPNDRFFAVRPEGSVSTLKIQRTERGDSAVYLCASSLSEGLYNEQFFGPGTRLTVL.

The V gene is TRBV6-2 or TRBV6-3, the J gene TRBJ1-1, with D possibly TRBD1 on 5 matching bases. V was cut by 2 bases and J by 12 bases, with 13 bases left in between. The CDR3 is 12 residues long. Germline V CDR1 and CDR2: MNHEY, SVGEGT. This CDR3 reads CASSYGDGVSFF. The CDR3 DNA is TGTGCCAGCAGTTACGGGGACGGAGTCTCTTTCTTT.

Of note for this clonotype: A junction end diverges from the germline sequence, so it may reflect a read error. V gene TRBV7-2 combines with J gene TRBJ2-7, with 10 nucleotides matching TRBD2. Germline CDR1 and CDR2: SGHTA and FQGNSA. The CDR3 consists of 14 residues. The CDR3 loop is CAISLGLADYEQYF. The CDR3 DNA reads TGTGCCATCAGCCTAGGACTAGCGGACTACGAGCAGTACTTC. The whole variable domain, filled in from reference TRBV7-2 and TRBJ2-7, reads GAGVSQSPSNKVTEKGKDVELRCDPISGHTALYWYRQSLGQGLEFLIYFQGNSAPDKSGLPSDRFSAERTGGSVSTLTIQRTQQEDSAVYLCAISLGLADYEQYFGPGTRLTVT.

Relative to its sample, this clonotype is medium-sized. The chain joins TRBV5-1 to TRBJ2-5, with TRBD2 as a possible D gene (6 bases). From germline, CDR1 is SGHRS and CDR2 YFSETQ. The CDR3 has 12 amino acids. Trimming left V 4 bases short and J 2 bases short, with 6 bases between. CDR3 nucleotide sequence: TGCGCCAGCAGCCGGGGGCAAGAGACCCAGTACTTC. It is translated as CASSRGQETQYF.

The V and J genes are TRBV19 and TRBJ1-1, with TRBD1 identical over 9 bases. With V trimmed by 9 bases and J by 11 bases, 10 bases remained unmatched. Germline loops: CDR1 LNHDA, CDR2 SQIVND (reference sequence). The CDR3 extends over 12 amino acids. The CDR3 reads CASGQGRLRAFF. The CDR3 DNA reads TGTGCCAGCGGACAGGGGAGGTTGAGGGCTTTCTTT.

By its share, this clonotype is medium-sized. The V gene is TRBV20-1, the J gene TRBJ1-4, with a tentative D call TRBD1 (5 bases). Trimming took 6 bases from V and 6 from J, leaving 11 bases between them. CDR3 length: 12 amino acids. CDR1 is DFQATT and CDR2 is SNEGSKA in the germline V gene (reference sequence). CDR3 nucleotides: TGCAGTGCCCACATGGGGGATGAAAAACTGTTTTTT. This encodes CSAHMGDEKLFF.

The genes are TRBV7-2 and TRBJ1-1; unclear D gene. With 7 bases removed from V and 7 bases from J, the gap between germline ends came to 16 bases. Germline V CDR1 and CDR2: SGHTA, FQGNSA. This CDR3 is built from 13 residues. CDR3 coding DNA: TGTGCCAGCACCCTTAGTCCCGATTTTGAAGCTTTCTTT. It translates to CASTLSPDFEAFF.

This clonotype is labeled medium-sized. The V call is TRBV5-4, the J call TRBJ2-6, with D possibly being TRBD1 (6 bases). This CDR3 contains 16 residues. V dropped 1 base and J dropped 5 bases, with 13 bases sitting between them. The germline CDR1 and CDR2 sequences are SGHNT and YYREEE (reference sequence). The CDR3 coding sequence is TGTGCCAGCAGCTTGTCGTTAGGGGGACGGGCCAACGTCCTGACTTTC. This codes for CASSLSLGGRANVLTF.

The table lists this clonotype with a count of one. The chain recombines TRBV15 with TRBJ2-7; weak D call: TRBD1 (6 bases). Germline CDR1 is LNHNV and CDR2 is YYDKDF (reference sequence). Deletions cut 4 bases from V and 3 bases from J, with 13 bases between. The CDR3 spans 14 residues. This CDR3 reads CATSIGTPNYEQYV. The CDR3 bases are TGTGCCACCAGCATTGGGACACCGAACTACGAGCAGTACGTC.

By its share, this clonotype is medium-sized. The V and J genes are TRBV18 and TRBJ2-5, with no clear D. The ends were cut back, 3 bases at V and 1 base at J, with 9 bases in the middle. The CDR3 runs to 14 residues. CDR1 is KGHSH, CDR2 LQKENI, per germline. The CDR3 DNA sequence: TGTGCCAGCTCACCGGAGTGGGCCCAAGAGACCCAGTACTTC. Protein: CASSPEWAQETQYF.

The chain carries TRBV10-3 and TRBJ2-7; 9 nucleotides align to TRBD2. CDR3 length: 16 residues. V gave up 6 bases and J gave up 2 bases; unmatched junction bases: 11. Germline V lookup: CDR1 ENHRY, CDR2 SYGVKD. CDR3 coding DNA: TGTGCCATCAGGGGCGGGATTAGCGGGGGAGCCTACGAGCAGTACTTC. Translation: CAIRGGISGGAYEQYF.

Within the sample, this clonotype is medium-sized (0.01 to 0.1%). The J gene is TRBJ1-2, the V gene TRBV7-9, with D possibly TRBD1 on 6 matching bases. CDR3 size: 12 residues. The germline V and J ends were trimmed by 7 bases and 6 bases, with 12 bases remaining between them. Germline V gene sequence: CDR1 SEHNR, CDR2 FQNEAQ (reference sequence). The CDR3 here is CASMGALHGYTF. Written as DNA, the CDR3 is TGTGCCAGCATGGGGGCCCTCCATGGCTACACCTTC.

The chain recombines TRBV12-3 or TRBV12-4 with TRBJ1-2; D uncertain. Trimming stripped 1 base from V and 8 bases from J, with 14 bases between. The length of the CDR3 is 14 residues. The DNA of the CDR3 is TGTGCCAGCAGTTTAGACGGCAGGAGGAAAGGCTACACCTTC. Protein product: CASSLDGRRKGYTF.

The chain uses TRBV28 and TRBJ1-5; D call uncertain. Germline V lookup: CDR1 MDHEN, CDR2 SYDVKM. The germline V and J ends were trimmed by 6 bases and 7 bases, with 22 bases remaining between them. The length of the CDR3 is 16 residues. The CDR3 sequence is CASRTSLLGSGQPQHF. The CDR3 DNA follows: TGTGCCAGCAGGACCTCCCTGTTAGGGTCGGGACAGCCCCAGCATTTT.

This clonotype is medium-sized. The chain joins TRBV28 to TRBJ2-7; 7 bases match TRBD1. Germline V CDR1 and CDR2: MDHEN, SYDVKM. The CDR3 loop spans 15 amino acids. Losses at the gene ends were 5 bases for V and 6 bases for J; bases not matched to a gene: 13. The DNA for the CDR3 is TGTGCCAGCAGTCCAGCCGGGACAGAACCCCCCGAGCAGTACTTC. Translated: CASSPAGTEPPEQYF.

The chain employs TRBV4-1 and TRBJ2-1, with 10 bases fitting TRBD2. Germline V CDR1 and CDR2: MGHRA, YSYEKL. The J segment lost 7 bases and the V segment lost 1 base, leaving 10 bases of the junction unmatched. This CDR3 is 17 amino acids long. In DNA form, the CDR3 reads TGCGCCAGCAGCCAAGGGTACCCAGCGGGAGGGCGAAATGAGCAGTTCTTC. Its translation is CASSQGYPAGGRNEQFF.

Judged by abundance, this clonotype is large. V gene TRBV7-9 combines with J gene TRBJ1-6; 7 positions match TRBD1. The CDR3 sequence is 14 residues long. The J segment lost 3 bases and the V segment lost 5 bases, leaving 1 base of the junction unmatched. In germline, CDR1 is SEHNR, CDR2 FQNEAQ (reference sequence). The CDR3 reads CASSGTVYNSPLHF. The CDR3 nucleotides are TGTGCCAGCAGCGGGACAGTCTATAATTCACCCCTCCACTTT.

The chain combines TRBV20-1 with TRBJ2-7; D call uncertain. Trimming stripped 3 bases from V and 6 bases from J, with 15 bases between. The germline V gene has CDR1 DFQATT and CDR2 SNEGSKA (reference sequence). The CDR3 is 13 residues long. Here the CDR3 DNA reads TGCAGTGCTAGTCCCATTAGGGCTGGCGAGCAGTACTTC. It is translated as CSASPIRAGEQYF.

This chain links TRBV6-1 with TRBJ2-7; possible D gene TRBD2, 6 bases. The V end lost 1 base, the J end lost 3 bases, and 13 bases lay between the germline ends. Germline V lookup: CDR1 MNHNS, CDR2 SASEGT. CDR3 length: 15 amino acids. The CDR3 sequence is CASSEGLVGNYEQYF. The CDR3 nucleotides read TGTGCCAGCAGTGAAGGACTAGTGGGAAACTACGAGCAGTACTTC.

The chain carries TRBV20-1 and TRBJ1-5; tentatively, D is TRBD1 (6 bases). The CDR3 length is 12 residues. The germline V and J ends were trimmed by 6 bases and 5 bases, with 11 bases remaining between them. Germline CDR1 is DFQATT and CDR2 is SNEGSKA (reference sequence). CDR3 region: CSARKGDQPQHF. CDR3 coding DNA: TGCAGTGCCAGAAAGGGGGATCAGCCCCAGCATTTT.

The CDR3 reads CASTSGSSGELFF. CDR3 nucleotides: TGTGCCAGCACTAGCGGGAGCTCCGGGGAGCTGTTTTTT. This sequence joins TRBV6-2 or TRBV6-3 and TRBJ2-2; 10 nucleotides agree with TRBD2. CDR1 is MNHEY and CDR2 is SVGEGT in the germline V gene. With 7 bases clipped from V and 6 bases from J, the junction kept 2 bases outside the gene matches. The CDR3 is made up of 13 amino acids.

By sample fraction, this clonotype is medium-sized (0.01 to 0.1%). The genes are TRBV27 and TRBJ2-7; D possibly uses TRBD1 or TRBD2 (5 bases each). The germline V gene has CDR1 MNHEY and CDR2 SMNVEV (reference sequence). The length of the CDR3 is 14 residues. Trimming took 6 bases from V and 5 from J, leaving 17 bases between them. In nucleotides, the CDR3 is TGTGCCAGCAGCCGCCGGGACCCTCCCCACGAGCAGTACTTC. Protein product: CASSRRDPPHEQYF.

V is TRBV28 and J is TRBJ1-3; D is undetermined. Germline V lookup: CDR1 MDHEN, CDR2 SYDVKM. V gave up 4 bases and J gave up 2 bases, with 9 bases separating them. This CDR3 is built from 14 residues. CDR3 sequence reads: CASSSPGAGNTIYF. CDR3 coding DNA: TGTGCCAGCAGTTCGCCCGGGGCTGGAAACACCATATATTTT. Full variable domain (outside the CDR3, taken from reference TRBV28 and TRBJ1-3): DVKVTQSSRYLVKRTGEKVFLECVQDMDHENMFWYRQDPGLGLRLIYFSYDVKMKEKGDIPEGYSVSREKKERFSLILESASTNQTSMYLCASSSPGAGNTIYFGEGSWLTVV.

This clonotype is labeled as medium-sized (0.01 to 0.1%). Written as DNA, the CDR3 is TGTGCCAGCAGTGAACAGACAGGGTCTAATGAAAAACTGTTTTTT. It is translated as CASSEQTGSNEKLFF. The genes are TRBV6-1 and TRBJ1-4, with TRBD1 matching over 7 bases. V lost 2 bases and J lost 3; bases outside the gene matches: 3. This CDR3 contains 15 residues. Germline CDR1 MNHNS, CDR2 SASEGT.